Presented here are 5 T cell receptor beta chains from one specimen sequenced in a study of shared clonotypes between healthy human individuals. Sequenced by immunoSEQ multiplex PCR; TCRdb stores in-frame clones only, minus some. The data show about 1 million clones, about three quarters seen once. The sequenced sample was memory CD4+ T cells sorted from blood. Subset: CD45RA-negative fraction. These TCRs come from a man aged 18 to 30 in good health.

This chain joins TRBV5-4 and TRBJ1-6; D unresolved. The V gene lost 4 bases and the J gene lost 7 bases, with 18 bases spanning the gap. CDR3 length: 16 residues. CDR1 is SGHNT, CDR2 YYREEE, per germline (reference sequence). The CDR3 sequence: CASSRGGTAPNSPLHF. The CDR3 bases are TGTGCCAGCAGCAGAGGAGGCACAGCCCCCAATTCACCCCTCCACTTT.

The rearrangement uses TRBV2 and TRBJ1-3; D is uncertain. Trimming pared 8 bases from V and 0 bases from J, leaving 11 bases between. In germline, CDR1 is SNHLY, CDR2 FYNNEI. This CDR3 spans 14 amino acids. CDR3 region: CASALIRSGNTIYF. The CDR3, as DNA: TGTGCCAGCGCCTTAATTCGCTCTGGAAACACCATATATTTT.

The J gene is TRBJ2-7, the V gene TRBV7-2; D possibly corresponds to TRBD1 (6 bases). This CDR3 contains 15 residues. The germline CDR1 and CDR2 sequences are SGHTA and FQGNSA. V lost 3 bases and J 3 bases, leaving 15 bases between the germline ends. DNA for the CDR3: TGTGCCAGCAGCTTTCGCCGGGACACAGACTACGAGCAGTACTTC. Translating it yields CASSFRRDTDYEQYF.

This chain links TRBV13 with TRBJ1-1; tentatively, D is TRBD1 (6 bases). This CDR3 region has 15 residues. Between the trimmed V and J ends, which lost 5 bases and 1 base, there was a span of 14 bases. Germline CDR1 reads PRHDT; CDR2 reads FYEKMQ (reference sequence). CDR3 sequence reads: CASSPAGGRNTEAFF. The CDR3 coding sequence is TGTGCCAGCAGCCCGGCGGGGGGGCGGAACACTGAAGCTTTCTTT.

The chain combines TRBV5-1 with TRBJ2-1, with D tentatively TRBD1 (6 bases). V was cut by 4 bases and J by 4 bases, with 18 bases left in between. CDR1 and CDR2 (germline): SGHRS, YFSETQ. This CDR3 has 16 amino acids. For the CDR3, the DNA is TGCGCCAGCAGCCCCGACAGCGACAGGCTGTACAATGAGCAGTTCTTC. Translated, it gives CASSPDSDRLYNEQFF.